A single sample gave rise to the 21 T cell receptor beta chains below, sequenced in a study of T-cell reconstitution after alpha-beta-depleted transplantation in children. Preparing the TCRbeta library involved the use of unique molecular identifiers. Via MiXCR, TCRdb re-called the PCR reads, giving one row per CDR3 protein. The sample lists around 400,000 distinct CDR3 sequences, around 9.9% occurring once. Here the sequenced sample was PBMCs from the stem cell graft donor, taken from the stem cell graft. Receptors originate from a human donor who donated a stem cell graft to a child with acute myeloid leukemia.

The genes are TRBV29-1 and TRBJ2-4; TRBD2 is a possible D gene (5 bases). Between the trimmed V and J ends, which lost 2 bases and 6 bases, there was a span of 5 bases. Germline CDR1 SQVTM, CDR2 ANQGSEA. The CDR3 is 11 amino acids. CDR3 loop: CSVERGNIQYF. DNA of the CDR3: TGCAGCGTTGAACGGGGAAACATTCAGTACTTC. The full variable domain, in which reference TRBV29-1 and TRBJ2-4 provide the parts outside the CDR3, is SAVISQKPSRDICQRGTSLTIQCQVDSQVTMMFWYRQQPGQSLTLIATANQGSEATYESGFVIDKFPISRPNLTFSTLTVSNMSPEDSSIYLCSVERGNIQYFGAGTRLSVL.

The rearrangement links TRBV15 to TRBJ1-1; D might be TRBD1 (5 bases). The CDR3 has 16 amino acids. The germline gives CDR1 LNHNV, CDR2 YYDKDF (reference sequence). Trimming took 5 bases from V and 10 from J, leaving 26 bases between them. CDR3 amino acids: CATSRGRKLGAFGAFF. As DNA, the CDR3 is TGTGCCACCAGCCGGGGTCGTAAGTTAGGGGCCTTTGGAGCTTTCTTT. Complete variable domain (other parts from reference TRBV15 and TRBJ1-1): DAMVIQNPRYQVTQFGKPVTLSCSQTLNHNVMYWYQQKSSQAPKLLFHYYDKDFNNEADTPDNFQSRRPNTSFCFLDIRSPGLGDTAMYLCATSRGRKLGAFGAFFGQGTRLTVV.

This clonotype has more than one count but fewer than ten. The chain recombines TRBV6-5 with TRBJ2-1; 9 bases line up with TRBD2. This CDR3 comprises 15 residues. Germline CDR1 MNHEY, CDR2 SVGAGI. V lost 2 bases and J lost 8; bases outside the gene matches: 7. CDR3 DNA sequence: TGTGCCAGCAGTTACCAAGCGGGGGGAGGGTATGAGCAGTTCTTC. Translated: CASSYQAGGGYEQFF.

The chain has TRBV5-5 and TRBJ1-1; possibly TRBD1 for D (6 bases). The germline V gene encodes CDR1 SGHKS and CDR2 YYEKEE (reference sequence). The CDR3 is 14 residues long. Trimming removed 4 bases from V and 0 bases from J, with 10 bases in between. The CDR3: CASSMTGLNTEAFF. As DNA, the CDR3 is TGTGCCAGCAGCATGACAGGCCTGAACACTGAAGCTTTCTTT.

This clonotype was seen more than once but under ten times. This chain joins TRBV20-1 and TRBJ1-5; weak D call: TRBD1 (5 bases). Germline values: CDR1 DFQATT, CDR2 SNEGSKA (reference sequence). The CDR3 has 15 amino acids. Trimming took 0 bases from V and 0 from J, leaving 9 bases between them. The CDR3 protein is CSARDIRDSNQPQHF. CDR3 nucleotide sequence: TGCAGTGCTAGAGATATCAGGGATAGCAATCAGCCCCAGCATTTT.

This chain joins TRBV7-2 and TRBJ1-2; no clear D. V was clipped by 1 base and J by 5 bases, with 14 bases between them. CDR3 length: 15 residues. CDR1 and CDR2 from the germline V gene are SGHTA and FQGNSA. CDR3 sequence (DNA): TGTGCCAGCAGCTTAGTTCTGGGGAAGGAGTATGGCTACACCTTC. It translates to CASSLVLGKEYGYTF.

Many counts were recorded for this clonotype. This sequence joins TRBV14 and TRBJ2-5, with unresolved D. V was shortened by 3 bases and J by 5 bases, with 10 bases between the two germline ends. This CDR3 spans 13 amino acids. Germline V lookup: CDR1 SGHDN, CDR2 FVKESK. CDR3 DNA sequence: TGTGCCAGCAGCCAGTGGAGTTCGGAGACCCAGTACTTC. It translates to CASSQWSSETQYF.

This chain uses TRBV29-1 with TRBJ2-5; D ambiguous. The CDR3 length is 13 residues. The V gene lost 4 bases and the J gene lost 0 bases, with 9 bases spanning the gap. In germline, CDR1 is SQVTM, CDR2 ANQGSEA. CDR3 nucleotides: TGCAGCGTTGCCCGGTCAGACCAAGAGACCCAGTACTTC. Protein: CSVARSDQETQYF.

This chain links TRBV6-5 with TRBJ1-1, with unresolved D. V was shortened by 0 bases and J by 8 bases, with 13 bases between the two germline ends. Germline assignment: CDR1 MNHEY and CDR2 SVGAGI. This CDR3 is 14 amino acids long. This CDR3 reads CASSYSPRTAEAFF. In DNA form, the CDR3 reads TGTGCCAGCAGTTACTCTCCACGGACTGCCGAAGCTTTCTTT.

This clonotype was observed many times. The rearrangement links TRBV4-1 to TRBJ2-5; unclear D gene. V was trimmed by 1 base and J by 0 bases, leaving 6 bases between them. CDR1 is MGHRA, CDR2 YSYEKL, per germline. This CDR3 contains 14 residues. CDR3 protein: CASSQGTYQETQYF. The CDR3, as DNA: TGCGCCAGCAGCCAAGGAACCTACCAAGAGACCCAGTACTTC.

This clonotype was counted ten times or more. This rearrangement joins TRBV14 to TRBJ2-2; D is perhaps TRBD1 or TRBD2 (6 bases each). Germline V lookup: CDR1 SGHDN, CDR2 FVKESK. With 3 bases removed from V and 3 bases from J, the gap between germline ends came to 14 bases. The CDR3 sequence is 16 residues long. CDR3 loop: CASSQRRDTDTGELFF. The CDR3 coding sequence is TGTGCCAGCAGCCAGAGGCGGGACACGGACACCGGGGAGCTGTTTTTT.

This chain connects TRBV15 to TRBJ2-1; 16 bases line up with TRBD2. The trim removed 3 bases at V and 9 bases at J, leaving 2 bases unmatched. From germline, CDR1 is LNHNV and CDR2 YYDKDF (reference sequence). CDR3 length: 15 residues. The CDR3 coding sequence is TGTGCCACCAGCAGGGGACTAGCGGGAGGGATTGAGCAGTTCTTC. Its translation: CATSRGLAGGIEQFF.

This clonotype was seen only a few times. The J gene is TRBJ1-4, the V gene TRBV29-1; possible D gene TRBD1, 5 bases. The CDR3 is 12 amino acids. V was trimmed by 5 bases and J by 7 bases, leaving 11 bases between them. Germline CDR1 SQVTM, CDR2 ANQGSEA. As DNA, the CDR3 is TGCAGCGTTACCACGGGGGGTGAAAAACTGTTTTTT. This gives the protein CSVTTGGEKLFF.

This clonotype was counted only a few times. The J gene is TRBJ1-1, the V gene TRBV20-1, with D uncertain. The CDR3 spans 13 residues. V was clipped by 0 bases and J by 4 bases, with 9 bases between them. Per the germline V gene, CDR1 is DFQATT and CDR2 is SNEGSKA (reference sequence). The CDR3 loop is CSARDLRLTEAFF. DNA of the CDR3: TGCAGTGCTAGAGATTTGCGACTCACTGAAGCTTTCTTT.

V gene TRBV9 combines with J gene TRBJ2-5; D may be TRBD2 (6 bases). The V end was cut by 0 bases, the J end by 2 bases, with 11 bases between. Germline V CDR1 and CDR2: SGDLS, YYNGEE. The CDR3 runs 15 residues. For the CDR3, the DNA is TGTGCCAGCAGCGTAGGAGCGGGCCCACAAGAGACCCAGTACTTC. Protein sequence: CASSVGAGPQETQYF.

This chain links TRBV29-1 with TRBJ2-7; D is ambiguous. CDR1 SQVTM and CDR2 ANQGSEA come from the germline V gene. V shed 6 bases and J shed 7 bases, with 13 bases lying between them. This CDR3 is built from 11 residues. The CDR3 DNA reads as TGCAGCGTCATGAAGAGGTGGGAGCAGTACTTC. It yields the protein CSVMKRWEQYF.

This clonotype occurred a few times. V is TRBV2 and J is TRBJ2-5, with 9 bases aligning to TRBD2. V lost 5 bases, J lost 3 bases, and 4 bases stayed unmatched. The CDR3 is made up of 14 amino acids. Germline V CDR1 and CDR2: SNHLY, FYNNEI. CDR3 nucleotides: TGTGCCAGCAGTAGGGGACTAGCCGAAGAGACCCAGTACTTC. It translates to CASSRGLAEETQYF.

This clonotype has just a few counts. V usage is TRBV12-3 or TRBV12-4 and J usage is TRBJ1-2; D unresolved. This CDR3 spans 12 amino acids. The V gene lost 5 bases and the J gene lost 1 base, with 5 bases spanning the gap. The CDR3 is CASSGSNYGYTF. CDR3 nucleotides: TGTGCCAGCAGTGGCAGTAACTATGGCTACACCTTC.

The V and J genes are TRBV29-1 and TRBJ2-4; 7 positions agree with TRBD1. V lost 3 bases, J lost 7 bases, and 0 bases stayed unmatched. The CDR3 spans 11 residues. Per the germline V gene, CDR1 is SQVTM and CDR2 is ANQGSEA. The CDR3 nucleotides read TGCAGCGTTGACAGGGGGAACATTCAGTACTTC. Translating it yields CSVDRGNIQYF.

The table lists this clonotype with a few counts. This chain joins TRBV6-2 or TRBV6-3 and TRBJ1-5, with a possible D match to TRBD1 (5 bases). The CDR3 is 14 amino acids. CDR1 MNHEY and CDR2 SVGEGT come from the germline V gene. The V gene lost 3 bases and the J gene lost 4 bases, with 10 bases spanning the gap. The CDR3 loop is CASSYQGRNQPQHF. The CDR3 nucleotides read TGTGCCAGCAGTTATCAGGGACGAAATCAGCCCCAGCATTTT.

This sequence joins TRBV6-1 and TRBJ2-3; no definite D call. The CDR3 sequence is 14 residues long. From germline, CDR1 is MNHNS and CDR2 SASEGT. The V and J ends lost 1 base and 8 bases respectively, with 13 bases between them. As DNA, the CDR3 is TGTGCCAGCAGTGAAGGGGCCCCGGCAGGTACGCAGTATTTT. Translation gives CASSEGAPAGTQYF.